This T cell receptor beta chain was sequenced during a study of OX40 agonist ivuxolimab in advanced cancers. The wider study: At 82.7% male, the cohort had a mean age of 60 years, ranging from about 20 to 90. Prior checkpoint blockade (anti-PD-1, anti-PD-L1 or anti-CTLA-4) was permitted; around 40% had it.

A remark on this clone: Antigen specificity is unknown.

The repertoire was sequenced with immunoSEQ multiplex PCR; TCRdb's copy has only in-frame clones and lacks some. The sample records about 89,000 clones, approximately 90% being singletons. The study's findings and limits: Dosing at 0.1 to 3.0 mg/kg was accompanied by clonal expansion of CD4+ and CD8+ blood T cells by week 6.

Sequenced material: CD4+ or CD8+ T cells sorted from blood, taken in a trial of the OX40 agonist ivuxolimab. The sequence was obtained from an adult with an advanced solid tumor such as melanoma, head and neck, liver or kidney cancer.

CDR3 DNA sequence: TGTGCCAGCAGTTTCCGAGGAAGCGGAGGGGATACGCAGTATTTT. It yields the protein CASSFRGSGGDTQYF. The chain is built from TRBV27 and TRBJ2-3, with TRBD2 as a possible D gene (6 bases). Trimming pared 3 bases from V and 6 bases from J, leaving 16 bases between. CDR3 length: 15 residues. Germline V CDR1 and CDR2: MNHEY, SMNVEV (reference sequence).